This T cell receptor (beta chain) is drawn from a study of T cell responses to AZD1222 COVID-19 vaccine. Study-wide results and limits: Repertoire sampling happened only post peak T cell response. A mostly white British donor set with more females was recruited, and clonal diversity was possibly underestimated. Reportedly, close to half of spike-specific TCRs are directed against unmutated variant regions.

Sequencing was performed with immunoSEQ multiplex PCR; in TCRdb, only in-frame clones are kept and a portion is missing. The sample lists 100,000 or so clones, less than 90% seen once, with over 15% in the top ten. The germline V gene encodes CDR1 MNHEY and CDR2 SMNVEV (reference sequence). The CDR3 runs to 14 residues. V dropped 5 bases and J dropped 3; count of bases not matched to a gene: 3. Note on this clone: Antigen: not known.

V is TRBV27 and J is TRBJ2-7; 11 bases are a match to TRBD1. This TCR came from an adult in good health. The sequencing here drew on peripheral blood, taken on day 0 of AZD1222 vaccination. Here the CDR3 reads CASSRGQGGYEQYF. CDR3 in DNA: TGTGCCAGCAGTAGGGGACAGGGGGGCTACGAGCAGTACTTC.